The next 19 T cell receptor beta chains were all read from a single sample in a study of response to subunit inactivated influenza vaccine. One entry per CDR3 protein results from TCRdb running MiXCR on the RT-PCR reads. The table includes about 530,000 distinct CDR3 sequences, under 15% detected once. The material sequenced was PBMCs from blood, taken about 40 days after vaccination. These receptors were obtained from a man aged 45-60 years who received an inactivated influenza vaccine.

This clonotype has just a few counts. V usage is TRBV5-1 and J usage is TRBJ2-5, with 15 bases fitting TRBD2. This CDR3 has 18 residues. V shed 4 bases, J shed 2 bases, and the junction held 9 bases outside the gene matches. Germline assignment: CDR1 SGHRS and CDR2 YFSETQ. The CDR3 region has the DNA TGCGCCAGCAGCAAATCCGGGACTAGCGGGGGGCTGCAAGAGACCCAGTACTTC. Encoded protein: CASSKSGTSGGLQETQYF.

The chain has TRBV6-6 and TRBJ2-7; maybe TRBD1 (5 bases). The V gene's germline CDR1 is MNHNY and CDR2 SVGAGI (reference sequence). There are 13 residues in the CDR3. The V gene lost 5 bases and the J gene lost 4 bases, with 12 bases spanning the gap. CDR3 region: CASSISGWYEQYF. In nucleotides, the CDR3 is TGTGCCAGCAGTATATCAGGGTGGTACGAGCAGTACTTC.

This clonotype was seen at least ten times. The chain joins TRBV30 to TRBJ1-2; D remains ambiguous. The CDR3 length is 13 residues. Germline V CDR1 and CDR2: GTSNPN, SVGIG (reference sequence). V gave up 0 bases and J gave up 4 bases, with 9 bases separating them. CDR3 in amino acids: CAWSVGGIYGYTF. Here the CDR3 DNA reads TGTGCCTGGAGTGTAGGTGGGATCTATGGCTACACCTTC.

The chain carries TRBV12-3 or TRBV12-4 and TRBJ2-7, with a tentative D call TRBD2 (7 bases). CDR3 length: 16 amino acids. V lost 5 bases and J 3 bases, leaving 20 bases between the germline ends. Here the CDR3 reads CASSPRGAGFSYEQYF. The CDR3 DNA reads as TGTGCCAGCAGTCCTCGGGGGGCAGGGTTCAGCTACGAGCAGTACTTC.

This clonotype was observed at least ten times. This chain's CDR3 is CASSFGHEQFF. Written as DNA, the CDR3 is TGTGCCAGCAGTTTTGGGCATGAGCAGTTCTTC. The chain links TRBV12-3 or TRBV12-4 to TRBJ2-1, with D uncertain. The CDR3 length is 11 residues. V lost 3 bases and J lost 8, with 5 bases in between.

This clonotype showed up just a few times. The V gene is TRBV5-1, the J gene TRBJ1-4; D is perhaps TRBD1 (6 bases). CDR3 length: 15 amino acids. Looked up from germline, CDR1 is SGHRS and CDR2 is YFSETQ. Trimming took off 1 base at V and 7 bases at J, with 14 bases between the two ends. The CDR3 DNA follows: TGCGCCAGCAGCTTGTCTTGGGGGCTCGGTGAAAAACTGTTTTTT. Translation gives CASSLSWGLGEKLFF.

The chain joins TRBV4-3 to TRBJ1-2; D is possibly TRBD1 (5 bases). The CDR3 has 14 amino acids. Trimming cost V 3 bases and J 6 bases, with 14 bases left between them. Germline V gene lookup returns CDR1 LGHNA and CDR2 YSLEER. CDR3 nucleotides: TGCGCCAGCAGCCACAGGGCAGGGATGGATGGCTACACCTTC. Translation gives CASSHRAGMDGYTF.

This clonotype was seen repeatedly, ten times or more. The gene calls are TRBV28 and TRBJ1-5; 7 bases match TRBD1. V lost 5 bases to trimming and J lost 3 bases; unmatched junction nucleotides: 4. The CDR3 totals 14 residues. Germline CDR1 MDHEN, CDR2 SYDVKM. The chain's CDR3 is CASSRDSFNQPQHF. CDR3 DNA: TGTGCCAGCAGTCGGGACAGCTTCAATCAGCCCCAGCATTTT.

The chain couples TRBV10-3 to TRBJ2-2; D is perhaps TRBD1 or TRBD2 (5 bases each). The CDR3 runs to 16 residues. V dropped 3 bases and J dropped 2 bases, with 13 bases sitting between them. Germline V gives CDR1 ENHRY, CDR2 SYGVKD. CDR3 bases: TGTGCCATCAGTGAAAGTGGCCGGGGCAACACCGGGGAGCTGTTTTTT. The encoded protein is CAISESGRGNTGELFF.

The chain has TRBV4-2 and TRBJ2-1, with TRBD2 matching over 13 bases. The V and J ends lost 0 bases and 0 bases, in that order; junction bases with no gene match: 8. This CDR3 is built from 20 residues. CDR1 LGHNA and CDR2 YNFKEQ come from the germline V gene. The CDR3 loop is CASSQDSGTSGASSYNEQFF. Here the CDR3 DNA reads TGTGCCAGCAGCCAAGATAGCGGGACTAGCGGGGCGAGCTCCTACAATGAGCAGTTCTTC.

The V and J genes are TRBV6-5 and TRBJ2-5, with D uncertain. V was pared by 0 bases and J by 4 bases, with 15 bases between. The CDR3 runs to 16 residues. Germline V gives CDR1 MNHEY, CDR2 SVGAGI. The CDR3 nucleotides read TGTGCCAGCAGTTACTCGGCCGGTTACACCCGAGAGACCCAGTACTTC. Protein sequence: CASSYSAGYTRETQYF.

The J gene is TRBJ2-7, the V gene TRBV6-1; the match to TRBD2 covers 12 bases. V dropped 6 bases and J dropped 3; count of bases not matched to a gene: 6. There are 15 residues in the CDR3. The V gene's germline CDR1 is MNHNS and CDR2 SASEGT. The CDR3 bases are TGTGCCAGCAGACCGACTAGCGGGAGCCTCTACGAGCAGTACTTC. Amino acids: CASRPTSGSLYEQYF.

The chain combines TRBV20-1 with TRBJ2-3; 9 nucleotides line up with TRBD1. From germline, CDR1 is DFQATT and CDR2 SNEGSKA (reference sequence). This CDR3 is 14 amino acids long. Trimming cost V 0 bases and J 5 bases; bases outside gene matches: 3. CDR3 residues: CSAREMDRGDTQYF. The CDR3 coding sequence is TGCAGTGCTAGAGAGATGGACAGGGGAGATACGCAGTATTTT.

This clonotype has ten or more counts. The chain employs TRBV10-3 and TRBJ1-2, with TRBD1 matching 12 bases. Trimming at V came to 6 bases and at J to 7 bases, leaving 3 bases not matched to a gene. The CDR3 is made up of 13 amino acids. Germline V lookup: CDR1 ENHRY, CDR2 SYGVKD. The CDR3 region is CAISRDRGPGYTF. The CDR3 nucleotides are TGTGCCATCAGCAGGGACAGGGGGCCTGGCTACACCTTC.

V is TRBV10-3 and J is TRBJ2-7; perhaps TRBD1 as D (6 bases). This CDR3 has 12 amino acids. The V end lost 7 bases, the J end lost 3 bases, and 10 bases lay between the germline ends. Germline CDR1 ENHRY, CDR2 SYGVKD. The CDR3 coding sequence is TGTGCCATCACCAGGGACAACTACGAGCAGTACTTC. This gives the protein CAITRDNYEQYF.

The chain joins TRBV5-4 to TRBJ2-7; D may be TRBD1 or TRBD2 (5 bases each). The CDR3 length is 15 residues. V dropped 2 bases and J dropped 7 bases, with 19 bases sitting between them. The germline V gene has CDR1 SGHNT and CDR2 YYREEE (reference sequence). The CDR3 spells CASSFGTGALGEQYF. The CDR3 DNA reads as TGTGCCAGCAGCTTCGGGACGGGTGCATTGGGGGAGCAGTACTTC.

This clonotype was seen only a few times. The chain is built from TRBV12-3 or TRBV12-4 and TRBJ1-1; D not certain. The CDR3 is 14 amino acids. Trimming removed 2 bases from V and 1 base from J, with 8 bases in between. In DNA, the CDR3 is TGTGCCAGCAGTTTATCGTCCAGGAACACTGAAGCTTTCTTT. This codes for CASSLSSRNTEAFF.

There are a few counts of this clonotype. The chain combines TRBV4-3 with TRBJ2-3, with 10 nucleotides matching TRBD2. Trimming took 2 bases from V and 8 from J; bases not matched to a gene: 7. The CDR3 totals 15 residues. Germline values: CDR1 LGHNA, CDR2 YSLEER. The CDR3 is CASSQTLAGGGTQYF. The CDR3 bases are TGCGCCAGCAGCCAAACTTTAGCGGGAGGTGGTACGCAGTATTTT.

For this clonotype: A clone one base away is much larger, so this may be a read error. This chain uses TRBV12-3 or TRBV12-4 with TRBJ2-7, with 7 positions matching TRBD1. V was clipped by 5 bases and J by 4 bases; unmatched bases: 5. This CDR3 comprises 13 residues. CDR3 DNA: TGTGCCAGCAGTCAGACAGGGTGGTACGAGCAGTACTTC. It is translated as CASSQTGWYEQYF.